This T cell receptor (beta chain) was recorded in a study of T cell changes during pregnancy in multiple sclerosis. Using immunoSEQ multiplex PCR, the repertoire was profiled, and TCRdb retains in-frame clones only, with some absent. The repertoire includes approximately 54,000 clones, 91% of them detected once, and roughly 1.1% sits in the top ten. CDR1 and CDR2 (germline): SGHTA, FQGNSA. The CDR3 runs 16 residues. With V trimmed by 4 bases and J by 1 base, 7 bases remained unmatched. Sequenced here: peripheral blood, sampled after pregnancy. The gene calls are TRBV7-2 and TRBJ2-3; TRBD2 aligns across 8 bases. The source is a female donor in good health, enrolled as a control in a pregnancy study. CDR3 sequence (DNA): TGTGCCAGCAGCTCTGCCGGGACTAGAGGCACAGATACGCAGTATTTT. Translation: CASSSAGTRGTDTQYF. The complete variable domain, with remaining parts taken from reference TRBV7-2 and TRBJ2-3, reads GAGVSQSPSNKVTEKGKDVELRCDPISGHTALYWYRQSLGQGLEFLIYFQGNSAPDKSGLPSDRFSAERTGGSVSTLTIQRTQQEDSAVYLCASSSAGTRGTDTQYFGPGTRLTVL.